These 3 T cell receptor beta chains came from one sample sequenced in a study of blood T cell repertoires in COVID-19. Here immunoSEQ multiplex PCR was the method, and the copy in TCRdb shows in-frame clones only, minus some. The profile covers over 250,000 clones, with roughly 80% appearing a single time and around 5% taken by the ten largest. Sample: PBMCs or T cells enriched from blood (not recorded which). These receptors came from a middle-aged man who had been exposed to COVID-19.

J is TRBJ2-3 and V is TRBV7-9, with 7 positions matching TRBD1. This CDR3 is built from 16 residues. The germline V gene encodes CDR1 SEHNR and CDR2 FQNEAQ (reference sequence). The J segment lost 3 bases and the V segment lost 5 bases, leaving 11 bases of the junction unmatched. The CDR3 nucleotides are TGTGCCAGCAGCCTGGGAAAGGGGGCAATGACAGATACGCAGTATTTT. This gives the protein CASSLGKGAMTDTQYF.

V is TRBV5-4 and J is TRBJ2-1; D is possibly TRBD2 (5 bases). The V end was cut by 2 bases, the J end by 6 bases, with 15 bases between. The CDR3 is 15 amino acids. From germline, CDR1 is SGHNT and CDR2 YYREEE (reference sequence). CDR3 nucleotides: TGTGCCAGCAGCTTTCCCGGGGATTTGGGCAATGAGCAGTTCTTC. Translation gives CASSFPGDLGNEQFF.

The chain joins TRBV29-1 to TRBJ2-5; a possible D gene is TRBD1 (5 bases). Germline CDR1 SQVTM, CDR2 ANQGSEA. This CDR3 region has 13 residues. V was cut by 5 bases and J by 3 bases, with 13 bases left in between. CDR3 nucleotide sequence: TGCAGCGTTCCCAAAGGGGCCGAAGAGACCCAGTACTTC. As protein: CSVPKGAEETQYF.